The 3 T cell receptor beta chains below all came from one sample that was sequenced in a study of early T cells in non-severe SARS-CoV-2 infection. TCRdb processed the 5' RACE reads anew with MiXCR; each CDR3 protein has one entry. The profile covers roughly 51,000 distinct CDR3 sequences, with under 7.5% appearing a single time and 2.8% taken by the ten largest. The material sequenced was whole blood, taken at baseline. Receptors were obtained from an adult who was a healthcare worker with PCR-confirmed SARS-CoV-2 infection or an uninfected control (not recorded which).

This clonotype was seen many times. This chain uses TRBV5-8 with TRBJ1-4, with D unclear. Trimming took 4 bases from V and 0 from J, leaving 13 bases between them. In germline, CDR1 is SGHTS, CDR2 YDEGEE. The CDR3 length is 16 residues. The CDR3 reads CASSLSSGTTNEKLFF. CDR3 bases: TGTGCCAGCAGCCTTTCCTCCGGGACAACTAATGAAAAACTGTTTTTT.

This clonotype was counted only a few times. The genes are TRBV6-5 and TRBJ1-2; 7 nucleotides align to TRBD1. Trimming cost V 4 bases and J 3 bases; bases outside gene matches: 2. The CDR3 has 13 residues. The germline V gene encodes CDR1 MNHEY and CDR2 SVGAGI. CDR3 DNA: TGTGCCAGCAGTTCCGACAGGGACTATGGCTACACCTTC. It is translated as CASSSDRDYGYTF.

This clonotype turned up a few times. The rearrangement links TRBV11-3 to TRBJ2-7, with D uncertain. Germline assignment: CDR1 SGHNT and CDR2 YENEEA. The V end lost 4 bases, the J end lost 4 bases, and 8 bases lay between the germline ends. The CDR3 is 12 residues long. The CDR3 here is CASSSRKYEQYF. CDR3 coding DNA: TGTGCCAGCAGCTCCCGTAAGTACGAGCAGTACTTC. Filled out from reference TRBV11-3 and TRBJ2-7, the complete variable domain reads EAGVVQSPRYKIIEKKQPVAFWCNPISGHNTLYWYLQNLGQGPELLIRYENEEAVDDSQLPKDRFSAERLKGVDSTLKIQPAELGDSAVYLCASSSRKYEQYFGPGTRLTVT.